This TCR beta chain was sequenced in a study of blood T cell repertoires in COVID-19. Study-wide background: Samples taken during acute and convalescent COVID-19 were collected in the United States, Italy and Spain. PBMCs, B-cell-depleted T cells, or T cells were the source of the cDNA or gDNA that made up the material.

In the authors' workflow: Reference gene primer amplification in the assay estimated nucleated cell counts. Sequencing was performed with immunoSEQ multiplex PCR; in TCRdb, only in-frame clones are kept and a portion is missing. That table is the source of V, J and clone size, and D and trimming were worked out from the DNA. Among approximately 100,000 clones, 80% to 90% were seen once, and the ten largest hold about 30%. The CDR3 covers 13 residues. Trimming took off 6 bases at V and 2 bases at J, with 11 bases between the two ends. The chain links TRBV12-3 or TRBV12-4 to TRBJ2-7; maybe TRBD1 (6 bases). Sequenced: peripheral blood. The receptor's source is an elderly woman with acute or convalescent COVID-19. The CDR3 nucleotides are TGTGCCAGCAGCCTACAGGGAACCTACGAGCAGTACTTC. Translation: CASSLQGTYEQYF.